The 8 T cell receptor beta chains listed next were all sequenced from one sample in a study of cytomegalovirus exposure and HLA in healthy donors. PCR employed 60 Vbeta and 13 Jbeta primers. The table came from immunoSEQ multiplex PCR; TCRdb's copy has only in-frame clones and leaves some out. The sample carries more than 65,000 clones, roughly 86% recorded once. Sequencing input: PBMCs. These receptors were taken from a man in his late teens or twenties in good health and CMV-seronegative.

The chain recombines TRBV4-3 with TRBJ1-1, with D uncertain. Trimming pared 1 base from V and 4 bases from J, leaving 10 bases between. This CDR3 is built from 14 residues. Germline values: CDR1 LGHNA, CDR2 YSLEER. In nucleotides, the CDR3 is TGCGCCAGCAGCCAAGGCAGCGGGTCCACTGAAGCTTTCTTT. This codes for CASSQGSGSTEAFF.

The J gene is TRBJ2-7, the V gene TRBV7-8, with 12 bases that match TRBD2. Germline CDR1 reads SGHVS; CDR2 reads FQNEAQ. J was trimmed by 1 base and V by 4 bases; bases with no gene match: 2. The CDR3 has 15 residues. CDR3 in amino acids: CASSYGTSGSYEQYF. CDR3 DNA: TGTGCCAGCAGCTACGGGACTAGCGGGTCCTACGAGCAGTACTTC.

The rearrangement uses TRBV28 and TRBJ1-2; possible D gene TRBD1, 5 bases. The germline gives CDR1 MDHEN, CDR2 SYDVKM. The ends were cut back, 3 bases at V and 0 bases at J, with 11 bases in the middle. The length of the CDR3 is 15 residues. The CDR3 sequence is CASSFHNRPNYGYTF. The CDR3 DNA reads TGTGCCAGCAGTTTCCACAACAGGCCTAACTATGGCTACACCTTC.

The CDR3 sequence: CASSLRGQPAQYF. The CDR3 coding sequence is TGTGCCAGTAGTCTTAGAGGACAGCCTGCGCAGTATTTT. The chain joins TRBV6-5 to TRBJ2-3, with a weak D call TRBD1 (6 bases). The CDR3 is made up of 13 amino acids. Germline V gene sequence: CDR1 MNHEY, CDR2 SVGAGI. Trimming stripped 9 bases from V and 10 bases from J, with 20 bases between.

The chain couples TRBV30 to TRBJ1-3; D is unresolved. This CDR3 spans 15 amino acids. V shed 5 bases and J shed 0 bases, with 14 bases lying between them. The germline CDR1 and CDR2 sequences are GTSNPN and SVGIG (reference sequence). CDR3 loop: CAWAPDSRSGNTIYF. CDR3 coding DNA: TGTGCCTGGGCCCCGGACTCTCGCTCTGGAAACACCATATATTTT.

The rearrangement links TRBV5-3 to TRBJ2-7, with a possible D match to TRBD2 (7 bases). TRBV5-3 is designated an ORF whose function remains uncertain. Trimming cost V 4 bases and J 1 base, with 9 bases left between them. CDR3 length: 13 residues. In nucleotides, the CDR3 is TGTGCCAGAAGCGGGAGGGGGTCCTACGAGCAGTACTTC. Translation gives CARSGRGSYEQYF.

V usage is TRBV6-1 and J usage is TRBJ1-1; 11 bases line up with TRBD1. V gave up 6 bases and J gave up 1 base; unmatched junction bases: 4. CDR3 length equals 15 residues. Germline values: CDR1 MNHNS, CDR2 SASEGT. CDR3 in amino acids: CASRRDRGGNTEAFF. The DNA of the CDR3 is TGTGCCAGCAGACGGGACAGGGGGGGGAACACTGAAGCTTTCTTT.

This clone was seen just once. The chain has TRBV30 and TRBJ1-6; TRBD1 matches at 7 bases. V was clipped by 3 bases and J by 10 bases; unmatched bases: 12. From germline, CDR1 is GTSNPN and CDR2 SVGIG (reference sequence). This CDR3 region has 15 residues. This chain's CDR3 is CAWSHKTGMGSPLHF. Written as DNA, the CDR3 is TGTGCCTGGAGCCATAAGACAGGGATGGGCTCACCCCTCCACTTT.